Below, 17 T cell receptor beta chains from the same sample are listed, as sequenced in a study of T-cell memory formation after mild COVID-19. Via MiXCR, TCRdb re-called the 5' RACE reads, giving one row per CDR3 protein. The table shows about 440,000 distinct CDR3 sequences, with 20% occurring only once. Sequencing was performed on PBMCs or a T cell subset sorted from them (not recorded which). These TCRs come from an adult woman who had mild COVID-19 (a few samples of this study predate the infection). Cell type and time point are not known.

This clonotype was recorded a few times. V and J are TRBV21-1 and TRBJ2-1; the table assigns TRBD1, which was not confirmed against the DNA. TRBV21-1 is designated a pseudogene. The CDR3 is made up of 14 amino acids. The CDR3 reads CASRQGASYNEQFF. Here the CDR3 DNA reads TGTGCCAGCAGGCAGGGGGCCTCCTACAATGAGCAGTTCTTC.

The V and J genes are TRBV20-1 and TRBJ1-5, with 7 positions matching TRBD1. The CDR3 spans 14 residues. The germline V gene has CDR1 DFQATT and CDR2 SNEGSKA (reference sequence). J gave up 0 bases and V 5 bases, and 4 bases lay outside the gene matches. CDR3 in amino acids: CSAGTAYSNQPQHF. As DNA, the CDR3 is TGCAGTGCTGGGACAGCGTATAGCAATCAGCCCCAGCATTTT.

The chain couples TRBV24-1 to TRBJ2-1, with D possibly TRBD2 on 6 matching bases. The V end lost 5 bases, the J end lost 8 bases, and 21 bases lay between the germline ends. CDR1 and CDR2 (germline): KGHDR, SFDVKD. There are 16 residues in the CDR3. CDR3 sequence: CATSGASGGSLDEQFF. The CDR3 DNA sequence: TGTGCCACCAGTGGGGCTTCTGGAGGGTCGTTAGATGAGCAGTTCTTC.

V usage is TRBV6-5 and J usage is TRBJ1-4; D not certain. Trimming left V 6 bases short and J 2 bases short, with 25 bases between. This CDR3 contains 19 residues. The germline CDR1 and CDR2 sequences are MNHEY and SVGAGI. The CDR3 protein is CASRSLPRPIGKTNEKLFF. CDR3 DNA sequence: TGTGCCAGCAGGTCTCTCCCCAGGCCCATCGGGAAGACTAATGAAAAACTGTTTTTT.

This clonotype has only a few counts. The rearrangement joins TRBV25-1 to TRBJ2-7; weak D call: TRBD2 (6 bases). CDR1 and CDR2 from the germline V gene are MGHDK and SYGVNS. The CDR3 contains 14 residues. V gave up 5 bases and J gave up 2 bases, with 13 bases separating them. CDR3 region: CASSLARGTYEQYF. CDR3 nucleotide sequence: TGTGCCAGCAGTTTAGCCCGGGGGACCTACGAGCAGTACTTC.

This clonotype has just a few counts. The rearrangement uses TRBV12-3 or TRBV12-4 and TRBJ1-1; no firm D call. This CDR3 has 12 amino acids. V gave up 3 bases and J gave up 5 bases, with 7 bases separating them. This CDR3 is CASSFGRTEAFF. The DNA of the CDR3 is TGTGCCAGCAGTTTTGGGCGGACTGAAGCTTTCTTT.

The chain links TRBV15 to TRBJ1-1; D is ambiguous. From germline, CDR1 is LNHNV and CDR2 YYDKDF (reference sequence). The length of the CDR3 is 16 residues. Trimming removed 0 bases from V and 1 base from J, with 12 bases in between. The CDR3 loop is CATSRDVAYGNTEAFF. CDR3 in DNA: TGTGCCACCAGCAGAGATGTGGCCTACGGGAACACTGAAGCTTTCTTT.

The chain couples TRBV29-1 to TRBJ2-7, with D tentatively TRBD1 or TRBD2 (5 bases each). V was shortened by 3 bases and J by 3 bases, with 9 bases between the two germline ends. CDR3 length: 12 residues. Germline CDR1 SQVTM, CDR2 ANQGSEA. CDR3: CSVDDGGYEQYF. The CDR3 DNA reads TGCAGCGTTGATGATGGGGGCTACGAGCAGTACTTC.

This clonotype came up many times. V is TRBV5-1 and J is TRBJ2-1; TRBD2 agrees at 9 bases. Per the germline V gene, CDR1 is SGHRS and CDR2 is YFSETQ. This CDR3 region has 15 residues. V gave up 4 bases and J gave up 8 bases; unmatched junction bases: 10. The CDR3 protein is CASSQDSGSWYEQFF. The DNA for the CDR3 is TGCGCCAGCAGCCAGGATAGCGGGAGTTGGTATGAGCAGTTCTTC.

The gene calls are TRBV5-1 and TRBJ2-3; 9 nucleotides line up with TRBD1. Per germline, CDR1 SGHRS and CDR2 YFSETQ. The CDR3 is 14 residues long. Trimming took 5 bases from V and 5 from J; bases not matched to a gene: 6. CDR3 region: CASRKQGAGDTQYF. CDR3 DNA sequence: TGCGCCAGCAGAAAACAGGGGGCGGGAGATACGCAGTATTTT.

The J gene is TRBJ2-2, the V gene TRBV7-8, with unresolved D. Trimming shortened V by 2 bases and J by 5 bases, and 6 bases separated the two germline ends. CDR1 and CDR2 (germline): SGHVS, FQNEAQ. CDR3 length: 13 amino acids. The CDR3 here is CASSLQKTGELFF. In DNA, the CDR3 is TGTGCCAGCAGCTTACAGAAGACCGGGGAGCTGTTTTTT. The entire variable domain, with the rest obtained from reference TRBV7-8 and TRBJ2-2, is as follows: GAGVSQSPRYKVAKRGQDVALRCDPISGHVSLFWYQQALGQGPEFLTYFQNEAQLDKSGLPSDRFFAERPEGSVSTLKIQRTQQEDSAVYLCASSLQKTGELFFGEGSRLTVL.

This clonotype showed up just a few times. The rearrangement links TRBV2 to TRBJ2-7; possibly TRBD1 for D (5 bases). Germline CDR1 and CDR2: SNHLY and FYNNEI. The CDR3 is made up of 14 amino acids. V was pared by 7 bases and J by 4 bases, with 17 bases between. The CDR3 reads CASTIPRQGYEQYF. DNA for the CDR3: TGTGCCAGCACTATTCCCCGTCAGGGATACGAGCAGTACTTC.

This chain connects TRBV4-1 to TRBJ1-4; TRBD1 aligns across 7 bases. Germline V gene lookup returns CDR1 MGHRA and CDR2 YSYEKL. The CDR3 has 15 residues. J gave up 5 bases and V 1 base, and 4 bases lay outside the gene matches. The CDR3 coding sequence is TGCGCCAGCAGCCAAGCGGGGACAGCAAATGAAAAACTGTTTTTT. Amino acids: CASSQAGTANEKLFF.

The V call is TRBV4-1, the J call TRBJ1-1; 8 nucleotides agree with TRBD1. The CDR3 sequence is 14 residues long. V lost 0 bases to trimming and J lost 11 bases; unmatched junction nucleotides: 8. CDR1 and CDR2 from the germline V gene are MGHRA and YSYEKL. The chain's CDR3 is CASSQDNRGLGAFF. The CDR3 DNA reads TGCGCCAGCAGCCAAGATAACAGGGGGTTAGGGGCTTTCTTT.

The V and J genes are TRBV5-1 and TRBJ2-2, with 10 bases lining up with TRBD1. The J segment lost 2 bases and the V segment lost 2 bases, leaving 3 bases of the junction unmatched. In germline, CDR1 is SGHRS, CDR2 YFSETQ. This CDR3 spans 16 amino acids. The CDR3 coding sequence is TGCGCCAGCAGCTTTGGGACAGGGGAAAACACCGGGGAGCTGTTTTTT. Protein sequence: CASSFGTGENTGELFF.

This clonotype was seen a handful of times. The V call is TRBV12-3 or TRBV12-4, the J call TRBJ2-7; the D is unclear. V gave up 2 bases and J gave up 4 bases, with 9 bases separating them. The CDR3 is 13 residues long. This CDR3 is CASSLQPEYEQYF. Written as DNA, the CDR3 is TGTGCCAGCAGTTTACAGCCGGAATACGAGCAGTACTTC.

This clonotype was found a few times. The rearrangement uses TRBV7-9 and TRBJ2-7; TRBD1 or TRBD2 may be the D gene (6 bases each). The CDR3 consists of 15 residues. Germline V lookup: CDR1 SEHNR, CDR2 FQNEAQ (reference sequence). V was cut by 4 bases and J by 3 bases, with 16 bases left in between. As DNA, the CDR3 is TGTGCCAGCAGCTCGAGAAGGGGGAGGCTCTACGAGCAGTACTTC. As protein: CASSSRRGRLYEQYF.